This entry describes one T cell receptor (beta chain). Related graft donors supplied nonmyeloablative bone marrow transplants, and mixed chimerism was transient. This sample is drawn from a study of Tregs in tolerant kidney transplant recipients. CDR1 is KGHSH, CDR2 LQKENI, per germline. The CDR3 has 14 amino acids. V shed 5 bases and J 6 bases; nucleotides not matched to a gene: 7. The table came from immunoSEQ multiplex PCR; TCRdb's copy has only in-frame clones and leaves some out. The sample gives 65,000 or so clones, roughly 86% of which show up once; 3.8% is in the top ten. This specimen was CD4+ T cells from blood (PBMCs), taken 6 months after the transplant. The genes are TRBV18 and TRBJ2-3, with 8 bases aligning to TRBD1. This TCR was sampled from a human patient who received a combined kidney and bone marrow transplant. The T cells may come from the graft donor. The CDR3 protein is CASSSRTGSDTQYF. DNA for the CDR3: TGTGCCAGCTCATCTCGGACAGGGTCGGATACGCAGTATTTT.